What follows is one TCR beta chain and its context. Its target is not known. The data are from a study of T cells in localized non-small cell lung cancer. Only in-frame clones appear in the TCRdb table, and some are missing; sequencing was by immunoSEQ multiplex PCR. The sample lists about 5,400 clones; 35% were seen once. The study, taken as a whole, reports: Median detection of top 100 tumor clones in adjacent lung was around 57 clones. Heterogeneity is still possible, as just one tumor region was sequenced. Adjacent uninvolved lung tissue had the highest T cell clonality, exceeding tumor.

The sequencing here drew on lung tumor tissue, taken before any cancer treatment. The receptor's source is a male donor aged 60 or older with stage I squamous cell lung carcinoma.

The CDR3 protein is CSVPGGSYGYTF. Here the CDR3 DNA reads TGCAGCGTACCCGGAGGGAGCTATGGCTACACCTTC. This chain links TRBV29-1 with TRBJ1-2; D not certain. CDR1 and CDR2 (germline): SQVTM, ANQGSEA. This CDR3 region has 12 residues. Trimming shortened V by 6 bases and J by 4 bases, and 12 bases separated the two germline ends.